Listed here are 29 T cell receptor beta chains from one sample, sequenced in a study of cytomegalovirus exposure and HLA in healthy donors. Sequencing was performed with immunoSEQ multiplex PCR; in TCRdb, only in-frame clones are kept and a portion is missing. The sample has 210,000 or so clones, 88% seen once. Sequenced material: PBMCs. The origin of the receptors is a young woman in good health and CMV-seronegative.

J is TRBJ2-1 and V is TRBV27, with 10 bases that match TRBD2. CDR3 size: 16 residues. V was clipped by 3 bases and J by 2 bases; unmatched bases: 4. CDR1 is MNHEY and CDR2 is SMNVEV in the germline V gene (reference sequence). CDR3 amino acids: CASSFRTSGPYNEQFF. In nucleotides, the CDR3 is TGTGCCAGCAGTTTTCGGACTAGCGGACCCTACAATGAGCAGTTCTTC.

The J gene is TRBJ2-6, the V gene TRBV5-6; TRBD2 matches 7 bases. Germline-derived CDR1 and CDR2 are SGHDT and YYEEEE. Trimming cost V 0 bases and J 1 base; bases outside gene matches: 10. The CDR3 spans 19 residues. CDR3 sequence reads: CASSLGRREIESGANVLTF. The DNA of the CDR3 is TGTGCCAGCAGCTTGGGCCGGCGGGAGATCGAATCTGGGGCCAACGTCCTGACTTTC.

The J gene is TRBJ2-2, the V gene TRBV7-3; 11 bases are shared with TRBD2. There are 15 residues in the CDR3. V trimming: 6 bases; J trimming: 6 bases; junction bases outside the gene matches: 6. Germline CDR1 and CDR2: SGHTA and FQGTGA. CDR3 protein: CASSRGLAGAGELFF. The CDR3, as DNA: TGTGCCAGCAGTAGAGGACTAGCGGGTGCCGGGGAGCTGTTTTTT.

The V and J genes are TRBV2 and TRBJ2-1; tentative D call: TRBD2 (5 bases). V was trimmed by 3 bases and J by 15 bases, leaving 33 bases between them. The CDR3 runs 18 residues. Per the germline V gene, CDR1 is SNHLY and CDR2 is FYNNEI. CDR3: CASSDALGRDFGDSIGFF. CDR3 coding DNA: TGTGCCAGCAGTGACGCATTAGGTCGGGATTTCGGAGATAGTATTGGGTTCTTC. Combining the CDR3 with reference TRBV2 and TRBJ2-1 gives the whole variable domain EPEVTQTPSHQVTQMGQEVILRCVPISNHLYFYWYRQILGQKVEFLVSFYNNEISEKSEIFDDQFSVERPDGSNFTLKIRSTKLEDSAMYFCASSDALGRDFGDSIGFFGPGTRLTVL.

CDR3 region: CASSEGTKPQHF. The CDR3 nucleotides read TGTGCCAGCAGTGAGGGAACGAAGCCCCAGCATTTT. This chain connects TRBV28 to TRBJ1-5, with no clear D. Germline V gives CDR1 MDHEN, CDR2 SYDVKM. This CDR3 spans 12 amino acids. The V end was cut by 5 bases, the J end by 8 bases, with 10 bases between.

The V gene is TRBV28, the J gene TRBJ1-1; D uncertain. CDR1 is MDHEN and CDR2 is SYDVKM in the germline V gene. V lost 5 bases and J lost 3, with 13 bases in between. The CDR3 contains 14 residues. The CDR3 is CASSDVGWDTEAFF. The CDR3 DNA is TGTGCCAGCAGTGACGTCGGGTGGGACACTGAAGCTTTCTTT.

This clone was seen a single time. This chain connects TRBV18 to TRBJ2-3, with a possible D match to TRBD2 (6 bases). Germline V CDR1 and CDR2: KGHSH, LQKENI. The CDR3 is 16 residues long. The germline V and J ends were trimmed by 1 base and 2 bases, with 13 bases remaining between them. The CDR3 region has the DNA TGTGCCAGCTCACCACGTCGGGAGTACCACACAGATACGCAGTATTTT. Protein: CASSPRREYHTDTQYF.

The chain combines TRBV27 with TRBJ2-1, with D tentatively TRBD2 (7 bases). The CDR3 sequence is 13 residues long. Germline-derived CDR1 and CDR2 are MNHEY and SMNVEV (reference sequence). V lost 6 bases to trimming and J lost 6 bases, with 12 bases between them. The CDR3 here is CASSRGGGNEQFF. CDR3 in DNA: TGTGCCAGCAGCCGGGGAGGGGGCAATGAGCAGTTCTTC.

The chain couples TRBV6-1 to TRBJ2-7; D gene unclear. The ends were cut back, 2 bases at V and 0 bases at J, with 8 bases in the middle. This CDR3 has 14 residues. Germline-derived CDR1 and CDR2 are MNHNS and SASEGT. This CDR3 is CASSELLSSYEQYF. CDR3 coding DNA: TGTGCCAGCAGTGAACTTCTGAGCTCCTACGAGCAGTACTTC.

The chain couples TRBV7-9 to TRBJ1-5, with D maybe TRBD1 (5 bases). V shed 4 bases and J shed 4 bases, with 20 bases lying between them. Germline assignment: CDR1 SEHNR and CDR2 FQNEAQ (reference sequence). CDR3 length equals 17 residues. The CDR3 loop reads CASSSTEARTPNQPQHF. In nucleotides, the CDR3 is TGTGCCAGCAGCTCGACAGAGGCTCGCACTCCAAATCAGCCCCAGCATTTT.

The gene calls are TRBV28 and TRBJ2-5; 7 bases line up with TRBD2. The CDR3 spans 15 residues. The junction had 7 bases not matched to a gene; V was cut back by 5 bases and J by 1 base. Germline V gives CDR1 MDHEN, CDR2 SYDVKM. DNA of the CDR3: TGTGCCAGCAGTAATCAGCGGGGACCCCAAGAGACCCAGTACTTC. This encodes CASSNQRGPQETQYF.

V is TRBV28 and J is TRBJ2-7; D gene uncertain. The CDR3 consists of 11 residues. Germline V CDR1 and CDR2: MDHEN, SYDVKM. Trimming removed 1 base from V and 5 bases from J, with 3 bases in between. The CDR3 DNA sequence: TGTGCCAGCAGTTTATCAAACGAGCAGTACTTC. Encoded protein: CASSLSNEQYF. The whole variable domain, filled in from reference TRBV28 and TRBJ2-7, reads DVKVTQSSRYLVKRTGEKVFLECVQDMDHENMFWYRQDPGLGLRLIYFSYDVKMKEKGDIPEGYSVSREKKERFSLILESASTNQTSMYLCASSLSNEQYFGPGTRLTVT.

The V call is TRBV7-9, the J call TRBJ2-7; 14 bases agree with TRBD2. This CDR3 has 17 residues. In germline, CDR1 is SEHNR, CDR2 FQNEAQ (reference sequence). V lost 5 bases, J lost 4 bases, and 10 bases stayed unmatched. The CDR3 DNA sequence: TGTGCCAGCAGCACCGGGACTAGCGGGAGTACGGGGTACGAGCAGTACTTC. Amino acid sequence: CASSTGTSGSTGYEQYF.

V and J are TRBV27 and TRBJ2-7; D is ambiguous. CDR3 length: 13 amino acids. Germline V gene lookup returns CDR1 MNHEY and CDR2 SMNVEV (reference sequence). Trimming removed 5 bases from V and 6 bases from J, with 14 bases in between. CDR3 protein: CASSRNGWAEQYF. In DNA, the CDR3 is TGTGCCAGCAGTAGAAACGGCTGGGCCGAGCAGTACTTC.

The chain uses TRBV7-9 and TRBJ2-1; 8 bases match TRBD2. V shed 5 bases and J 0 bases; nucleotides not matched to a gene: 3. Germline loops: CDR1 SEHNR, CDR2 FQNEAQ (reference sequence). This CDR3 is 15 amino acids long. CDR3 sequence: CASSRGGSSYNEQFF. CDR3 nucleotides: TGTGCCAGCAGCCGCGGGGGGTCCTCCTACAATGAGCAGTTCTTC.

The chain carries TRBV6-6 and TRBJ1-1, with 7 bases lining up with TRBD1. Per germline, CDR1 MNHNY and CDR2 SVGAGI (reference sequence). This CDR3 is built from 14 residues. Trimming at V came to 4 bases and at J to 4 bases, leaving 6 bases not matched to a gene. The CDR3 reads CASSSDRVSTEAFF. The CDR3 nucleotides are TGTGCCAGCAGTTCCGACAGGGTAAGCACTGAAGCTTTCTTT.

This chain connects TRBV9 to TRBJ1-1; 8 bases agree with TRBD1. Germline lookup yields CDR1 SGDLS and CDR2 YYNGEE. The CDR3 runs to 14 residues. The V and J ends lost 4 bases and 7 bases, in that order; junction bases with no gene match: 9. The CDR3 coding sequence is TGTGCCAGCAGCAGACAGGGGTGGTGGAATGAAGCTTTCTTT. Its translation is CASSRQGWWNEAFF.

The CDR3 nucleotides are TGCGCCAGCAGCTTACGAGGACTAGCGGAGACCCAGTACTTC. It codes for CASSLRGLAETQYF. The rearrangement uses TRBV5-1 and TRBJ2-5, with TRBD2 identical over 9 bases. Germline V CDR1 and CDR2: SGHRS, YFSETQ. V lost 2 bases to trimming and J lost 5 bases; unmatched junction nucleotides: 4. CDR3 length equals 14 residues.

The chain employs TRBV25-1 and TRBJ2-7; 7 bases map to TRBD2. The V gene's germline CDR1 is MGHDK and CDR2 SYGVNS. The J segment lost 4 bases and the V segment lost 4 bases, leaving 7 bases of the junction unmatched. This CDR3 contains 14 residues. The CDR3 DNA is TGTGCCAGCAGTGGGGCGGGAGTTTTGTACGAGCAGTACTTC. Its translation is CASSGAGVLYEQYF.

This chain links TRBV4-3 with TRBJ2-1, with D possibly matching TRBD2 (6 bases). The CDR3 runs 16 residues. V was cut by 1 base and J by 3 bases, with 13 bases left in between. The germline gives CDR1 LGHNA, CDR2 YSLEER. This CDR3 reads CASSQGIHSGYNEQFF. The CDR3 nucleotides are TGCGCCAGCAGCCAAGGGATTCATAGCGGCTACAATGAGCAGTTCTTC.

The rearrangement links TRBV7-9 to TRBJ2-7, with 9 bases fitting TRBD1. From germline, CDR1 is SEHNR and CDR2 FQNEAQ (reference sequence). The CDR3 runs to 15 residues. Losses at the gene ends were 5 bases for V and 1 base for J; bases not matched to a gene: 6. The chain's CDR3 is CASSQQQGASYEQYF. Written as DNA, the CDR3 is TGTGCCAGCAGCCAACAACAGGGGGCATCCTACGAGCAGTACTTC. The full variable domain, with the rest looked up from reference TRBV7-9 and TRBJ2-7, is DTGVSQNPRHKITKRGQNVTFRCDPISEHNRLYWYRQTLGQGPEFLTYFQNEAQLEKSRLLSDRFSAERPKGSFSTLEIQRTEQGDSAMYLCASSQQQGASYEQYFGPGTRLTVT.

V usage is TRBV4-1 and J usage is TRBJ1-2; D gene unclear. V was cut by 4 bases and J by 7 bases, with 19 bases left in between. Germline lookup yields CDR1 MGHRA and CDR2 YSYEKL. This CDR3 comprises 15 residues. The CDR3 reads CASSLPFRRSIGYTF. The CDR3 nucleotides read TGCGCCAGCAGCCTCCCGTTCAGAAGGAGTATTGGCTACACCTTC.

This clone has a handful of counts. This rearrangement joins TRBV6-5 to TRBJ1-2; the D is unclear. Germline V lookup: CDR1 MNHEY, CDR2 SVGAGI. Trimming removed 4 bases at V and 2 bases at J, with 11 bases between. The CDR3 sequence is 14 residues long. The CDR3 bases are TGTGCCAGCAGTTTTATCTCCTCGAACTATGGCTACACCTTC. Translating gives CASSFISSNYGYTF.

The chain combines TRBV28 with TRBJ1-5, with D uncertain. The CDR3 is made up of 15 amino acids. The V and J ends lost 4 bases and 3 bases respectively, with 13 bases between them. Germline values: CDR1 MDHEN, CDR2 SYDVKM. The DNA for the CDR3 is TGTGCCAGCAGTTCTACTAGTAAACCCAATCAGCCCCAGCATTTT. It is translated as CASSSTSKPNQPQHF.

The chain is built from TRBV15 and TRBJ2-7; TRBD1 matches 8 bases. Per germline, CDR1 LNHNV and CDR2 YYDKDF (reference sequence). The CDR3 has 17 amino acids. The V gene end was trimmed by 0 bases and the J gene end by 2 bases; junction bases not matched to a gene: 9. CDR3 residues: CATSRDSPDRATYEQYF. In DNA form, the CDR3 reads TGTGCCACCAGCAGAGATAGTCCGGACAGGGCGACCTACGAGCAGTACTTC. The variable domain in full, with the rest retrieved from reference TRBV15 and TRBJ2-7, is DAMVIQNPRYQVTQFGKPVTLSCSQTLNHNVMYWYQQKSSQAPKLLFHYYDKDFNNEADTPDNFQSRRPNTSFCFLDIRSPGLGDTAMYLCATSRDSPDRATYEQYFGPGTRLTVT.

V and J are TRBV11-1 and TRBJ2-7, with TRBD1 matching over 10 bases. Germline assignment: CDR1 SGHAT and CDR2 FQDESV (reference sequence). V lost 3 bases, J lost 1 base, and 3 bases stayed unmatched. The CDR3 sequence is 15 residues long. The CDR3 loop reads CASSLGQGTSYEQYF. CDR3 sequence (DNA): TGTGCCAGCAGCTTGGGACAGGGGACATCCTACGAGCAGTACTTC.

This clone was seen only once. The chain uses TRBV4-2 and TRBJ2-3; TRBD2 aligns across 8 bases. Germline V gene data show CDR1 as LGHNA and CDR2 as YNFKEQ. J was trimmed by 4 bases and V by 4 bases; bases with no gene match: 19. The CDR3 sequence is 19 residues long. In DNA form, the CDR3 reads TGTGCCAGCAGCCTCGGAGGGGGTATGGGTAGCGGGACTCCAGATACGCAGTATTTT. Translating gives CASSLGGGMGSGTPDTQYF.

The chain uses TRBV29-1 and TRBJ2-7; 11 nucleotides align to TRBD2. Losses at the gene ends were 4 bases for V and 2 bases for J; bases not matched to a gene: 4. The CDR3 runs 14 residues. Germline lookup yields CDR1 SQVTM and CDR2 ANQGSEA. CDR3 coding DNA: TGCAGCGTTGTTGCTAGCGGGGGGACCTACGAGCAGTACTTC. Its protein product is CSVVASGGTYEQYF.

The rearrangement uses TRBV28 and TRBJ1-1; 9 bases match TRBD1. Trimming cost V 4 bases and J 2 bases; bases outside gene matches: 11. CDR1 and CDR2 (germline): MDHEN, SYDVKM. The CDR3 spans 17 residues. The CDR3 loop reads CASSSLGQGDSNTEAFF. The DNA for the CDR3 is TGTGCCAGCAGTTCACTGGGACAGGGAGACTCCAACACTGAAGCTTTCTTT.